This is a list of T cell receptor beta chains from one sample in a study of blood T cells in healthy people across ages. TCRdb re-analysed the 5' RACE reads in MiXCR, keeping a single row per CDR3 protein. The sample records around 900,000 distinct CDR3 sequences, less than 35% being singletons. The material sequenced was blood. The receptors come from a woman aged 80 or older in good health. The CDR3 runs from the conserved cysteine through the conserved F or W. D genes are given only for firm matches. Clone size is stated in some rows and not others, as once, few, many or a class when expanded.

V,J,D,size,CDR3,DNA
TRBV9,TRBJ2-3,-,many,CASSVEGHSPHTDTQYF,TGTGCCAGCAGCGTAGAGGGACACAGCCCCCACACAGATACGCAGTATTTT
TRBV13,TRBJ1-1,-,-,CASLRGWTEAFF,TGTGCCAGCCTTCGGGGGTGGACTGAAGCTTTCTTT
TRBV9,TRBJ1-4,-,many,CASSVAGGYEKLFF,TGTGCCAGCAGCGTAGCCGGGGGCTATGAAAAACTGTTTTTT
TRBV27,TRBJ1-6,-,-,CASSLNGVGNSPLHF,TGTGCCAGCAGTTTAAACGGCGTCGGGAATTCACCCCTCCACTTT
TRBV20-1,TRBJ1-1,-,few,CSARDRQLEAFF,TGCAGTGCTAGAGATCGGCAGCTTGAAGCTTTCTTT
TRBV5-1,TRBJ1-2,-,many,CASSSTGGESDGYTF,TGCGCCAGCAGCTCAACGGGCGGGGAATCGGATGGCTACACCTTC
TRBV2,TRBJ2-4,-,-,CASSPGIELAKNIQYF,TGTGCCAGCAGTCCTGGCATCGAGCTAGCCAAAAACATTCAGTACTTC
TRBV15,TRBJ2-7,-,-,CATSRARDSYEQYF,TGTGCCACCAGCAGAGCCCGGGATTCCTACGAGCAGTACTTC
TRBV6-2/TRBV6-3,TRBJ2-7,TRBD1,many,CASSYETGVSYEQYF,TGTGCCAGCAGTTACGAGACAGGGGTCTCCTACGAGCAGTACTTC
TRBV15,TRBJ2-7,-,-,CATSSSKGYEQYF,TGTGCCACCAGCAGTAGTAAGGGTTACGAGCAGTACTTC
TRBV7-2,TRBJ1-2,-,many,CASSGGITIEGYTF,TGTGCCAGCAGCGGGGGGATCACGATAGAGGGCTACACCTTC
TRBV5-1,TRBJ2-5,-,many,CASSFFTGLETQYF,TGCGCCAGCAGCTTTTTCACAGGGCTAGAGACCCAGTACTTC
TRBV7-2,TRBJ2-1,TRBD2,many,CASMRGVVYEQFF,TGTGCCAGCATGCGGGGGGTGGTCTATGAGCAGTTCTTC
TRBV3-1,TRBJ2-1,TRBD1,many,CASSHLTGSANEQFF,TGTGCCAGCAGCCATTTGACAGGGTCCGCCAATGAGCAGTTCTTC
TRBV6-6,TRBJ1-3,TRBD1,-,CASSQLGQGSSGNTIYF,TGTGCCAGCAGTCAGTTAGGACAGGGATCTTCTGGAAACACCATATATTTT
TRBV7-9,TRBJ1-3,-,few,CASSLAASGNTIYF,TGTGCCAGCAGCTTAGCTGCCTCTGGAAACACCATATATTTT
TRBV6-5,TRBJ1-1,-,-,CASSSGAGVRTEAFF,TGTGCCAGCAGTTCAGGGGCAGGGGTAAGGACTGAAGCTTTCTTT
TRBV5-1,TRBJ2-1,TRBD1,-,CASSLGDRVSEQFF,TGCGCCAGCAGCTTGGGGGACAGGGTCTCTGAGCAGTTCTTC
TRBV19,TRBJ1-5,-,-,CASSIWDKNQPQHF,TGTGCCAGTAGTATATGGGACAAAAATCAGCCCCAGCATTTT
TRBV5-1,TRBJ2-3,TRBD1,-,CASSFGTALTDTQYF,TGCGCCAGCAGCTTCGGGACAGCCCTCACAGATACGCAGTATTTT
TRBV28,TRBJ1-2,-,many,CASRAERGYTF,TGTGCCAGCAGAGCGGAGAGGGGCTACACCTTC
TRBV5-5,TRBJ1-2,-,-,CASSRDLGGSGYGYTF,TGTGCCAGCAGCCGGGACCTAGGGGGGTCCGGTTATGGCTACACCTTC
TRBV27,TRBJ2-1,-,many,CASSLFESDEQFF,TGTGCCAGCAGTTTATTTGAGTCCGATGAGCAGTTCTTC
TRBV9,TRBJ2-1,TRBD2,many,CASSVGGGGEYNEQFF,TGTGCCAGCAGCGTAGGCGGCGGGGGGGAATACAATGAGCAGTTCTTC
TRBV29-1,TRBJ2-7,TRBD1,-,CSVQGLSSYEQYF,TGCAGCGTACAGGGGTTGAGCTCCTACGAGCAGTACTTC
TRBV2,TRBJ2-1,-,few,CASSDNLDNEQFF,TGTGCCAGCAGTGACAATCTGGACAATGAGCAGTTCTTC
TRBV6-6,TRBJ1-2,-,many,CASSTPGRIYGYTF,TGTGCCAGCAGTACTCCGGGACGGATCTATGGCTACACCTTC